The 18 T cell receptor beta chains below all came from one sample that was sequenced in a study of cytomegalovirus exposure and HLA in healthy donors. Libraries were prepared by immunoSEQ multiplex PCR; TCRdb keeps only in-frame clonotypes and omits some of them. The sample holds about 130,000 clones; roughly 87% are singletons and the top ten take 0.95% to 1.5%. Material: PBMCs. The receptors were gathered from a woman younger than 35 in good health and CMV-seronegative.

The V and J genes are TRBV14 and TRBJ2-3; 7 nucleotides align to TRBD2. Trimming cost V 0 bases and J 0 bases; bases outside gene matches: 6. This CDR3 contains 17 residues. The germline V gene has CDR1 SGHDN and CDR2 FVKESK. The CDR3 sequence: CASSQDPRTRSTDTQYF. The DNA of the CDR3 is TGTGCCAGCAGCCAAGACCCCCGGACTAGGAGCACAGATACGCAGTATTTT.

This clone was seen only a few times. DNA of the CDR3: TGTGCCACCAGCAGACGTGTAGGATATGGGGGCTCTTGGGGCTACACCTTC. Residues: CATSRRVGYGGSWGYTF. This sequence joins TRBV15 and TRBJ1-2, with a weak D call TRBD1 (6 bases). The V gene's germline CDR1 is LNHNV and CDR2 YYDKDF (reference sequence). The CDR3 spans 17 residues. With 2 bases removed from V and 8 bases from J, the gap between germline ends came to 24 bases.

V usage is TRBV19 and J usage is TRBJ1-5, with D perhaps TRBD1 (6 bases). CDR3 length equals 13 residues. V dropped 5 bases and J dropped 4 bases, with 9 bases sitting between them. Germline-derived CDR1 and CDR2 are LNHDA and SQIVND (reference sequence). CDR3 in DNA: TGTGCCAGTAGTTCCCAGGGGAATCAGCCCCAGCATTTT. It specifies CASSSQGNQPQHF.

The rearrangement joins TRBV6-5 to TRBJ1-4; 11 bases align to TRBD1. V trimming: 9 bases; J trimming: 10 bases; junction bases outside the gene matches: 10. This CDR3 is 14 amino acids long. Germline assignment: CDR1 MNHEY and CDR2 SVGAGI. CDR3 sequence reads: CASGQGAPGGKLFF. In DNA form, the CDR3 reads TGTGCCAGTGGACAGGGGGCACCGGGGGGAAAACTGTTTTTT.

A single count supports this clone. CDR3 region: CAWSPRQGPYEQYF. The CDR3 DNA reads TGTGCCTGGAGTCCTAGACAGGGGCCCTACGAGCAGTACTTC. This chain connects TRBV30 to TRBJ2-7; 8 bases map to TRBD1. After removal of 2 bases from V and 2 bases from J, the junction contained 5 bases not matched to a gene. The germline V gene encodes CDR1 GTSNPN and CDR2 SVGIG (reference sequence). This CDR3 has 14 residues.

This CDR3 reads CASSYRDSSYGYTF. For the CDR3, the DNA is TGTGCCAGCAGTTACCGTGATAGCTCCTATGGCTACACCTTC. The chain combines TRBV6-6 with TRBJ1-2; D gene ambiguous. Trimming stripped 2 bases from V and 4 bases from J, with 11 bases between. CDR1 MNHNY and CDR2 SVGAGI come from the germline V gene (reference sequence). The CDR3 consists of 14 residues.

The chain joins TRBV4-1 to TRBJ2-7; weak D call: TRBD2 (5 bases). The CDR3 extends over 15 amino acids. The germline V gene has CDR1 MGHRA and CDR2 YSYEKL. V lost 1 base, J lost 5 bases, and 15 bases lay in between. The DNA of the CDR3 is TGCGCCAGCAGCCAAGTGAAACTGTCGAGGGACGAGCAGTACTTC. This sequence encodes CASSQVKLSRDEQYF.

The chain links TRBV7-9 to TRBJ2-7, with 8 bases that match TRBD1. The CDR3 length is 16 residues. The junction had 10 bases not matched to a gene; V was cut back by 5 bases and J by 1 base. Germline V gene lookup returns CDR1 SEHNR and CDR2 FQNEAQ (reference sequence). The DNA for the CDR3 is TGTGCCAGCAGCCCACCTACCGGACAGGGATCCTACGAGCAGTACTTC. This translates into CASSPPTGQGSYEQYF.

This chain joins TRBV7-9 and TRBJ1-1; 10 bases are a match to TRBD1. In germline, CDR1 is SEHNR, CDR2 FQNEAQ (reference sequence). This CDR3 spans 12 amino acids. Trimming took 6 bases from V and 7 from J; bases not matched to a gene: 2. CDR3 DNA: TGTGCCAGCAGGGACAGGGGGGTTGAAGCTTTCTTT. This sequence encodes CASRDRGVEAFF.

This chain links TRBV6-4 with TRBJ1-1; D is uncertain. The CDR3 has 13 residues. CDR1 MRHNA and CDR2 SNTAGT come from the germline V gene. V lost 3 bases and J 6 bases, leaving 11 bases between the germline ends. The CDR3: CASSDSPGSEAFF. In DNA, the CDR3 is TGTGCCAGCAGTGATTCTCCGGGGTCTGAAGCTTTCTTT.

V gene TRBV5-1 combines with J gene TRBJ2-3, with D maybe TRBD2 (5 bases). The CDR3 is 15 residues long. Germline lookup yields CDR1 SGHRS and CDR2 YFSETQ. The V end was cut by 0 bases, the J end by 6 bases, with 14 bases between. Here the CDR3 DNA reads TGCGCCAGCAGCTTGGAGCTAGCTCGCCGGGATACGCAGTATTTT. This gives the protein CASSLELARRDTQYF.

The chain employs TRBV6-1 and TRBJ2-7; the match to TRBD2 covers 9 bases. The CDR3 is 13 residues long. Germline CDR1 is MNHNS and CDR2 is SASEGT. The V gene end was trimmed by 8 bases and the J gene end by 2 bases; junction bases not matched to a gene: 4. The CDR3 sequence: CASGRTSAYEQYF. The CDR3 DNA sequence: TGTGCCAGCGGTCGGACTAGCGCCTACGAGCAGTACTTC.

V and J are TRBV10-1 and TRBJ2-7, with 8 bases matching TRBD2. Germline-derived CDR1 and CDR2 are WNHNN and SYGVQD (reference sequence). V gave up 6 bases and J gave up 5 bases; unmatched junction bases: 15. This CDR3 spans 16 amino acids. The CDR3 protein is CASSPRWSGGPDEQYF. CDR3 in DNA: TGCGCCAGCAGCCCTCGTTGGTCGGGGGGGCCGGACGAGCAGTACTTC.

The chain couples TRBV18 to TRBJ1-1; 10 positions agree with TRBD1. Germline loops: CDR1 KGHSH, CDR2 LQKENI. Unmatched junction bases numbered 9, after V lost 4 bases and J lost 1 base. CDR3 size: 17 residues. The CDR3 DNA sequence: TGTGCCAGCTCACAGGGCTTGGGACAGGGGCCGAACACTGAAGCTTTCTTT. Translating gives CASSQGLGQGPNTEAFF.

This CDR3 reads CASSWRADTTVNQPQHF. The CDR3 DNA sequence: TGTGCCAGCAGTTGGAGGGCAGACACGACGGTCAATCAGCCCCAGCATTTT. V gene TRBV27 combines with J gene TRBJ1-5; the D is unclear. The CDR3 runs to 17 residues. Deletions cut 4 bases from V and 3 bases from J, with 19 bases between. Germline loops: CDR1 MNHEY, CDR2 SMNVEV (reference sequence).

The chain couples TRBV5-4 to TRBJ2-1; 9 nucleotides match TRBD1. Germline CDR1 is SGHNT and CDR2 is YYREEE (reference sequence). The V and J ends lost 4 bases and 7 bases, in that order; junction bases with no gene match: 9. CDR3 length: 15 amino acids. The CDR3 DNA sequence: TGTGCCAGCAGCAAGGGACAGGGTTTATCAAATGAGCAGTTCTTC. It encodes CASSKGQGLSNEQFF. Using reference TRBV5-4 and TRBJ2-1 for the parts outside the CDR3, the full variable domain is ETGVTQSPTHLIKTRGQQVTLRCSSQSGHNTVSWYQQALGQGPQFIFQYYREEENGRGNFPPRFSGLQFPNYSSELNVNALELDDSALYLCASSKGQGLSNEQFFGPGTRLTVL.

The chain uses TRBV6-5 and TRBJ2-3, with 7 bases identical to TRBD2. Germline CDR1 is MNHEY and CDR2 is SVGAGI. CDR3 length: 14 amino acids. The J segment lost 5 bases and the V segment lost 5 bases, leaving 7 bases of the junction unmatched. This CDR3 is CASSRGGRIDTQYF. The CDR3 coding sequence is TGTGCCAGCAGTCGCGGGGGACGGATAGATACGCAGTATTTT.

The rearrangement joins TRBV5-1 to TRBJ1-4; a weak D match, TRBD1 (5 bases). CDR1 and CDR2 (germline): SGHRS, YFSETQ. This CDR3 comprises 17 residues. V lost 4 bases to trimming and J lost 8 bases, with 24 bases between them. The CDR3 sequence is CASSPRGNGGVSEKLFF. The CDR3 coding sequence is TGCGCCAGCAGCCCGCGGGGCAACGGGGGGGTAAGCGAAAAACTGTTTTTT.